This is a list of T cell receptor beta chains from one sample in a study of T cells in Graves' hyperthyroidism and ophthalmopathy. TCRdb reanalysed the multiplex PCR reads using MiXCR and keeps one entry per CDR3 protein. The data show under 400,000 distinct CDR3 sequences, approximately 13% seen once. Sequenced: blood. These receptors all come from a woman aged 18 to 35 with Graves' hyperthyroidism. Both conserved end residues are trimmed from each CDR3. The order of the fields is V gene, CDR3 length, J gene, CDR3 protein.

v_call: TRBV6-6
cdr3_length: 15
j_call: TRBJ2-6
cdr3_aa: ASSYSKGGSGANVLT

v_call: TRBV30
cdr3_length: 11
j_call: TRBJ1-5
cdr3_aa: AWSAGASQPQH

v_call: TRBV11-1
cdr3_length: 12
j_call: TRBJ2-7
cdr3_aa: ASSPGQGFFEQY

v_call: TRBV5-1
cdr3_length: 15
j_call: TRBJ2-4
cdr3_aa: ASSLGLVGGGANIQY

v_call: TRBV7-2
cdr3_length: 12
j_call: TRBJ2-2
cdr3_aa: ASSRNRRAGELF

v_call: TRBV7-3
cdr3_length: 11
j_call: TRBJ2-7
cdr3_aa: ASSSGQGGEQY

v_call: TRBV9
cdr3_length: 12
j_call: TRBJ2-3
cdr3_aa: ASSVNSASDTQY

v_call: TRBV5-1
cdr3_length: 17
j_call: TRBJ2-7
cdr3_aa: ASSLSSGLAGWGTYEQY

v_call: TRBV15
cdr3_length: 11
j_call: TRBJ2-3
cdr3_aa: ATSPGLSDTQY

v_call: TRBV6-2/TRBV6-3
cdr3_length: 9
j_call: TRBJ2-2
cdr3_aa: ASTPGGGLF

v_call: TRBV5-1
cdr3_length: 12
j_call: TRBJ2-3
cdr3_aa: ASGISGSKDTQY

v_call: TRBV5-5
cdr3_length: 11
j_call: TRBJ2-5
cdr3_aa: ASSSGTSETQY

v_call: TRBV19
cdr3_length: 12
j_call: TRBJ2-1
cdr3_aa: ASMEDRRYGEQF

v_call: TRBV18
cdr3_length: 13
j_call: TRBJ2-3
cdr3_aa: ASSPGTGHADTQY

v_call: TRBV6-2/TRBV6-3
cdr3_length: 12
j_call: TRBJ1-1
cdr3_aa: ASSHRGGNTEAF

v_call: TRBV7-2
cdr3_length: 13
j_call: TRBJ2-3
cdr3_aa: ASRAVAVGTDTQY

v_call: TRBV20-1
cdr3_length: 10
j_call: TRBJ2-5
cdr3_aa: SANTGGETQY

v_call: TRBV5-6
cdr3_length: 14
j_call: TRBJ2-3
cdr3_aa: ASSSEGPKYSDTQY

v_call: TRBV19
cdr3_length: 13
j_call: TRBJ1-5
cdr3_aa: ASTSLDSLWQPQH

v_call: TRBV14
cdr3_length: 11
j_call: TRBJ2-4
cdr3_aa: ASSQGPGNIQY

v_call: TRBV19
cdr3_length: 15
j_call: TRBJ2-7
cdr3_aa: ASSSTSGTGGLGEQY

v_call: TRBV9
cdr3_length: 13
j_call: TRBJ1-6
cdr3_aa: ASSPSSMGNSPLH

v_call: TRBV2
cdr3_length: 12
j_call: TRBJ1-2
cdr3_aa: ASSARVTAYGYT

v_call: TRBV18
cdr3_length: 12
j_call: TRBJ2-1
cdr3_aa: ASSPPTVRGLQF

v_call: TRBV20-1
cdr3_length: 15
j_call: TRBJ2-2
cdr3_aa: SAFGLAGEVNTGELF

v_call: TRBV7-3
cdr3_length: 12
j_call: TRBJ2-3
cdr3_aa: ASSLESPGDTQY

v_call: TRBV7-3
cdr3_length: 13
j_call: TRBJ2-7
cdr3_aa: ASSLAALAGYEQY

v_call: TRBV30
cdr3_length: 9
j_call: TRBJ2-1
cdr3_aa: AGTMSDEQF

v_call: TRBV4-1
cdr3_length: 15
j_call: TRBJ2-3
cdr3_aa: ASSQVRGRKGTDTQY